This section outlines one TCR beta chain sequence together with its context. This clonotype showed up many times. Its antigen remains undetermined. There are no base qualities to consult, and no much larger clone falls within one base. This entry comes from a study of Graves' ophthalmopathy and Graves' hyperthyroidism listed by TCRdb under 2018. Context from the whole study: Peripheral blood was collected at initial diagnosis, prior to any treatment. Following sample collection, hyperthyroidism patients were given methimazole at a starting dose of 30 mg daily, and ophthalmopathy patients were given high-dose intravenous methylprednisolone. To explore V-J signatures that distinguish ophthalmopathy from hyperthyroidism, a discovery set of around 100 patients was enrolled, made up of around 40 with ophthalmopathy and fewer than 60 with stable hyperthyroidism. The study used signatures of the TCR beta repertoire to tell Graves' ophthalmopathy apart from Graves' hyperthyroidism and to predict which patients would progress to ophthalmopathy. An independent validation cohort was composed of fewer than 20 hyperthyroidism patients and about 16 patients who later progressed from hyperthyroidism to ophthalmopathy. In total, 135 blood samples were TCR-sequenced: approximately 42 ophthalmopathy, some 72 hyperthyroidism and approximately 17 hyperthyroidism-to-ophthalmopathy patients. For training and testing, the 100 or so patients in the discovery cohort were randomly divided in a 7:3 ratio. In more than 5 hyperthyroidism patients, the T-cell repertoire of thyroid tissue was compared with the T-cell repertoire of blood. Broad study findings and their caveats: Among expanded thyroid clonotypes with frequency above 0.001, most also showed up in blood, which suggests that blood repertoires may reflect the thyroid immune response. Sample size was not predetermined statistically, and investigators were not blinded to group allocation. In validation, the model predicted ophthalmopathy progression with about 64% sensitivity and about 77% specificity; some twelve predicted patients were CT-confirmed with GO in a median of about 6.1 months. In cross-validation, the 13-signature model distinguished ophthalmopathy from stable hyperthyroidism with approximately 90% sensitivity and about 81% specificity, while in the test set the corresponding values were around 79% and 71%.

TCR beta CDR3 regions were amplified from RNA transcripts for repertoire sequencing. The first round of RT-PCR was done with HTBI primers and the Qiagen OneStep RT-PCR kit, and was followed by a second round of multiplex PCR, then size selection and purification. Sequencing of the libraries was carried out on an Illumina HiSeq2000 in paired-end mode with 100 bp reads. In the source study's methods: SOAPnuke was used to process the reads, removing any read that contained adapters or uncalled bases, had a mean Phred below 15, or lacked an exact match to the constant primer or identifier. High-quality paired reads were merged with COPE v1.2.5. Unique nucleotide sequences were defined as clonotypes and aligned to IMGT TRB V, D and J references using MiTCR v1.1. Only V-J combinations with frequency above 0.0001 were analysed, covering 99.2% of repertoires. For each V-J combination, a TCR clonal expansion and chaos score was defined as the ratio of F50 clonal expansion to chaos observed in the TCRdist matrix. Welch's t-statistics and random forest were used to reduce the features to about 12 V-J combinations, which were then used as input to a naive Bayes classifier. The similarity between thyroid and blood repertoires was quantified using the Morisita-Horn index. Starting from the raw public reads, TCRdb applied fastp trimming at Q25, assembled clones with MiXCR and retained in-frame beta chains. Every CDR3 protein is listed once, alongside the most common genes and DNA of its rows. The authors' filters were not applied to this entry. The sample contains hundreds of thousands of distinct CDR3 sequences, under 25% of them found a single time. The ten largest clones add up to more than 35% of the sample.

Taken from cysteine to phenylalanine, the CDR3 has 14 residues. Just CDR3 DNA is preserved here, 42 bases in frame from base 1. Ends trimmed: V by 6 bases, J by 0 bases; bases unmatched to a gene: 5. The CDR1 and CDR2 encoded by the germline V gene are MNHNS and SASEGT. Ophthalmopathy patients had moderately to severely active disease, Clinical Activity Score of at least 3, NOSPECS grade of at least 4, and disease duration under 3 months. Patients were excluded if they had other autoimmune diseases, uncontrolled infections, pregnancy or lactation. Clinical symptoms, serum thyroxine, TRAb, thyroid ultrasound and orbital computed tomography were used for diagnosis. Ficoll-Paque density gradient centrifugation was used to isolate PBMCs from around 10 ml of fresh peripheral blood. Total RNA was extracted with Trizol reagent and quality-checked on an Agilent 2100 Bioanalyzer.

The material sequenced was peripheral blood. The receptor's source is a woman in her 50s with Graves' ophthalmopathy. Donor details come from another sample of the same person, matched by shared clones. The chain was built from TRBV6-1 and TRBJ2-7; 7 junctional bases match TRBD2. The sequenced DNA: TGTGCCAGCAGACCCCGCGGGAGCTCCTACGAGCAGTACTTC. Translation gives CASRPRGSSYEQYF.